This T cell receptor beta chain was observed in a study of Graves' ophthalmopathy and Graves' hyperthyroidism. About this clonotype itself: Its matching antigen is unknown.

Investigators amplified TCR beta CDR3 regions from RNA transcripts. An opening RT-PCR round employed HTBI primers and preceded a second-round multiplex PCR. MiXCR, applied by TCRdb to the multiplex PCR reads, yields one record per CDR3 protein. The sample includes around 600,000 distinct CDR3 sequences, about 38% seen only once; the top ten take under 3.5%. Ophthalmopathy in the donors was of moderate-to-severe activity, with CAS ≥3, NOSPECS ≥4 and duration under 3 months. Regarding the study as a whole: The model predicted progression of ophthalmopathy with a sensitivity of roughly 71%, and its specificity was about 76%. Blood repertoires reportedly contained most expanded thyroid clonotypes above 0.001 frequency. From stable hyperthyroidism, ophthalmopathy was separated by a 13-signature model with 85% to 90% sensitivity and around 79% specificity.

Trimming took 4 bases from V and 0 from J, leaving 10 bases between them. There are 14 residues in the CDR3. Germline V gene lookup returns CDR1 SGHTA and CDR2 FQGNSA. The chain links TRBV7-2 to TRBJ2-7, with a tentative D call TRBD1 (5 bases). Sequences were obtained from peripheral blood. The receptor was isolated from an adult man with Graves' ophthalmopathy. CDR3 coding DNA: TGTGCCAGCAGCTCCCAGGGCGCCTCCTACGAGCAGTACTTC. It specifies CASSSQGASYEQYF. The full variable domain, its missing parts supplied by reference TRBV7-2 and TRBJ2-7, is GAGVSQSPSNKVTEKGKDVELRCDPISGHTALYWYRQSLGQGLEFLIYFQGNSAPDKSGLPSDRFSAERTGGSVSTLTIQRTQQEDSAVYLCASSSQGASYEQYFGPGTRLTVT.